Below, one T cell receptor (beta chain) is given with its context. This CDR3 region has 13 residues. The V end was cut by 7 bases, the J end by 8 bases, with 15 bases between. Germline values: CDR1 MDHEN, CDR2 SYDVKM. This sample was taken from a study of blood T cell repertoires in COVID-19. The overall study: Nucleic acid was either cDNA or gDNA, and it came from T cells, B-cell-depleted T cells, or PBMCs.

Under the authors' procedure: For nucleated cells, counts were estimated from reference gene primer amplification. Assay used: immunoSEQ multiplex PCR; TCRdb lists only in-frame clones, some missing. The DNA was the basis for D and trimming; V, J and clone size are from that table. The sample shows about half a million clones, 70% to 90% of them seen only once. The clonotype originates from a human donor in a cohort sampled during active COVID-19. Material: peripheral blood. This chain connects TRBV28 to TRBJ1-5; no clear D. The CDR3: CASIQKQSEPQHF. The CDR3, as DNA: TGTGCCAGCATCCAAAAACAGTCTGAGCCCCAGCATTTT.